This T cell receptor beta chain came from a study of shared clonotypes between healthy human individuals. Whole-study findings and limits: Some naive CD4 clonotypes, 5% to 5.5%, turned up in common across a handful of donors. The study generally estimated greater richness for naive than memory subsets.

Only in-frame clones appear in the TCRdb table, and some are missing; sequencing was by immunoSEQ multiplex PCR. The data contain roughly 1 million clones, 75% of them singletons. This clone was seen more than once but under ten times. Its antigen is undetermined. The CDR3 runs to 16 residues. Losses at the gene ends were 4 bases for V and 5 bases for J; bases not matched to a gene: 8. Germline V gives CDR1 SGHRS, CDR2 YFSETQ. Sequencing used memory CD4+ T cells sorted from blood. Subset reported: CD45RA-negative fraction. This clonotype originated in a man younger than 35 in good health. The chain joins TRBV5-1 to TRBJ2-5, with 13 nucleotides matching TRBD2. CDR3 region: CASSTTSGGVAETQYF. The CDR3 DNA follows: TGCGCCAGCAGCACCACTAGCGGGGGGGTCGCGGAGACCCAGTACTTC.